This T cell receptor beta chain was obtained from a study of PD-L1 blockade in urothelial cancer. The V gene end was trimmed by 5 bases and the J gene end by 5 bases; junction bases not matched to a gene: 8. This CDR3 region has 15 residues. Germline lookup yields CDR1 MNHEY and CDR2 SMNVEV (reference sequence). Libraries were prepared by immunoSEQ multiplex PCR; TCRdb keeps only in-frame clonotypes and omits some of them. The sample consists of 100,000 or so clones, about 85% of them appearing once. Here the sequenced sample was PBMCs, taken around atezolizumab (anti-PD-L1) treatment. The sequence derives from a man aged 50 or older with urothelial cancer. This chain connects TRBV27 to TRBJ1-2; TRBD1 aligns across 10 bases. This CDR3 reads CASSPTGGRWYGYTF. CDR3 nucleotide sequence: TGTGCCAGCAGTCCGACAGGGGGCCGGTGGTATGGCTACACCTTC.